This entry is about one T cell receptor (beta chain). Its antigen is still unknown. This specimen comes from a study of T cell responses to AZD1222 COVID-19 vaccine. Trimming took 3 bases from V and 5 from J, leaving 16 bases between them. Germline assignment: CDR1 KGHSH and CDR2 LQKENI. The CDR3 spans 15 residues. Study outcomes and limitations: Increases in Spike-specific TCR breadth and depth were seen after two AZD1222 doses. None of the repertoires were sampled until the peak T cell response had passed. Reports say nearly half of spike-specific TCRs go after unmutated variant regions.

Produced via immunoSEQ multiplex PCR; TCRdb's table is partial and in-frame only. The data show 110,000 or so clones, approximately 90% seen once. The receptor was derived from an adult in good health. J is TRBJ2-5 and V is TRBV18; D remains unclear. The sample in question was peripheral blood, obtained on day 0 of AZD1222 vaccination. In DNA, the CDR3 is TGTGCCAGCTCACCCTTTCCGGATGGTCCGGAGACCCAGTACTTC. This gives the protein CASSPFPDGPETQYF.